The TCR beta chain described here comes from a study of blood T cell repertoires in COVID-19. Across the study: Sample material is recorded as cDNA or gDNA derived from T cells, B-cell-depleted T cells, or PBMCs.

The germline V gene has CDR1 SNHLY and CDR2 FYNNEI. This CDR3 is built from 14 residues. V gave up 4 bases and J gave up 2 bases, with 10 bases separating them. Sequencing used immunoSEQ multiplex PCR; TCRdb keeps in-frame clones, though not all of them. The profile covers some 270,000 clones, with 89% appearing a single time and about 1.7% taken by the ten largest. Participant age was about 18 to 100 years, and participants resided in roughly 25 US areas. The rearrangement links TRBV2 to TRBJ2-3; weak D call: TRBD1 (5 bases). What was sequenced was PBMCs or T cells enriched from blood (not recorded which). This receptor was taken from a woman in her thirties or forties who had recovered from COVID-19. The CDR3 protein is CASSGQSLTDTQYF. Here the CDR3 DNA reads TGTGCCAGCAGTGGACAGAGCCTCACAGATACGCAGTATTTT.